One and the same sample provided the 5 T cell receptor beta chains below, sequenced in a study of response to subunit inactivated influenza vaccine. One entry per CDR3 protein results from TCRdb running MiXCR on the RT-PCR reads. The sample yields about 530,000 distinct CDR3 sequences, 12% seen once. The starting material was PBMCs from blood, obtained on the day of vaccination. The source of these receptors is a man aged 45-60 years who received an inactivated influenza vaccine.

The chain is built from TRBV7-8 and TRBJ2-1, with 7 bases matching TRBD2. Trimming took 5 bases from V and 4 from J; bases not matched to a gene: 8. Germline-derived CDR1 and CDR2 are SGHVS and FQNEAQ. This CDR3 comprises 15 residues. The CDR3 reads CASSHRLAAYNEQFF. In nucleotides, the CDR3 is TGTGCCAGCAGCCACAGACTAGCAGCTTACAATGAGCAGTTCTTC.

This clonotype was found a few times. V is TRBV30 and J is TRBJ1-3, with D perhaps matching TRBD1 (6 bases). The CDR3 totals 15 residues. Looked up from germline, CDR1 is GTSNPN and CDR2 is SVGIG (reference sequence). Trimming removed 0 bases at V and 2 bases at J, with 11 bases between. CDR3 DNA: TGTGCCTGGAGTGTAGGACAGCTCACTGGAAACACCATATATTTT. It yields the protein CAWSVGQLTGNTIYF.

This clonotype was recorded many times. V is TRBV5-1 and J is TRBJ2-7; D not resolved. This CDR3 has 13 amino acids. The V and J ends lost 0 bases and 3 bases respectively, with 7 bases between them. Germline V gives CDR1 SGHRS, CDR2 YFSETQ. The CDR3 DNA is TGCGCCAGCAGCTTGGTACAAGACTACGAGCAGTACTTC. As protein: CASSLVQDYEQYF.

This clonotype has only a few counts. This chain links TRBV5-1 with TRBJ1-1, with TRBD1 matching over 8 bases. The germline V gene has CDR1 SGHRS and CDR2 YFSETQ. The V segment lost 4 bases and the J segment 2 bases; nucleotides outside the gene matches: 7. The CDR3 extends over 15 amino acids. CDR3 sequence: CASSLQGGENTEAFF. The CDR3 DNA follows: TGCGCCAGCAGCCTACAGGGGGGAGAAAACACTGAAGCTTTCTTT. Full variable domain (missing parts from reference TRBV5-1 and TRBJ1-1): KAGVTQTPRYLIKTRGQQVTLSCSPISGHRSVSWYQQTPGQGLQFLFEYFSETQRNKGNFPGRFSGRQFSNSRSEMNVSTLELGDSALYLCASSLQGGENTEAFFGQGTRLTVV.

The chain employs TRBV27 and TRBJ2-1, with D perhaps TRBD1 or TRBD2 (5 bases each). CDR3 length: 15 amino acids. V was trimmed by 6 bases and J by 5 bases, leaving 17 bases between them. Germline V gene sequence: CDR1 MNHEY, CDR2 SMNVEV (reference sequence). The CDR3 here is CASSWGGGSNNEQFF. The CDR3 nucleotides read TGTGCCAGCAGCTGGGGTGGGGGTTCGAACAATGAGCAGTTCTTC.